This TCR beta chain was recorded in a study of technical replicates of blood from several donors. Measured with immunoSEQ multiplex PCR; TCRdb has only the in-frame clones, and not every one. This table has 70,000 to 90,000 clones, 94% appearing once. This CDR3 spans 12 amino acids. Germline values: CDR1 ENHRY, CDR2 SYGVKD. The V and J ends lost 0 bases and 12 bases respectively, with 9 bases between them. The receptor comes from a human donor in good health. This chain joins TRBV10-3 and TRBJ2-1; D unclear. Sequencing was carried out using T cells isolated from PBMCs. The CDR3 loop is CAISESSFRQFF. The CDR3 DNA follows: TGTGCCATCAGTGAGTCGAGCTTTCGGCAGTTCTTC.